The entry below describes one TCR beta chain. Participant age was roughly 18 to 95 years, and participants resided in about two dozen US areas. The recovered donors of Cohort 3 showed two negative PCRs, clearance, or symptom resolution. Produced via immunoSEQ multiplex PCR; TCRdb's table is partial and in-frame only. The table has 200,000 or so clones, about 86% seen once. This specimen belongs to a study of blood T cell repertoires in COVID-19. For the study at large: Acute and convalescent COVID-19 specimens originated in the United States, Italy and Spain.

V lost 5 bases to trimming and J lost 3 bases, with 13 bases between them. The CDR3 runs to 14 residues. CDR1 is LNHDA and CDR2 is SQIVND in the germline V gene (reference sequence). This rearrangement joins TRBV19 to TRBJ1-2; TRBD1 is a possible D gene (6 bases). Sequencing was done on a sample of PBMCs or T cells enriched from blood (not recorded which). This TCR derives from a man between 40 and 49 years old who had recovered from COVID-19. CDR3 region: CASSPGQKDYGYTF. In DNA form, the CDR3 reads TGTGCCAGTAGTCCCGGACAGAAGGACTATGGCTACACCTTC.